This T cell receptor (beta chain) comes out of a study of cytomegalovirus exposure and HLA in healthy donors. Among the donors, all were healthy bone marrow donors. V lost 3 bases and J lost 8, with 30 bases in between. The CDR3 length is 19 residues. Germline CDR1 SGDLS, CDR2 YYNGEE. The study ran its PCR with 60 Vbeta and 13 Jbeta primers. Clones were sequenced by immunoSEQ multiplex PCR, and TCRdb holds only the in-frame ones, with some missing. The data show about 160,000 clones, roughly 87% seen once. The receptor's source is a man between 45 and 60 years old in good health and CMV-seropositive. The chain combines TRBV9 with TRBJ2-1; perhaps TRBD2 as D (9 bases). The sequenced sample consisted of PBMCs. The CDR3, as DNA: TGTGCCAGCAGCGACAGGGGGAGTGTGGCAGCGGGGGGCAGAGATGAGCAGTTCTTC. Amino acid sequence: CASSDRGSVAAGGRDEQFF.